There are many counts of the clone carrying this T cell receptor beta chain. Its antigen is unidentified. These data are taken from a study of T cells after yellow fever vaccination. Overall study findings and caveats: The study noted that FACS-sorted repertoires could contain abundant clonotypes contaminating from the bulk population.

V was shortened by 1 base and J by 6 bases, with 6 bases between the two germline ends. This CDR3 spans 12 amino acids. A 5'RACE template-switching step, the method used to make TCR cDNA, added a universal primer site and UMIs. TCRdb reprocessed the 5' RACE reads via MiXCR and lists one record per CDR3 protein. The data hold about 210,000 distinct CDR3 sequences, with roughly 6.3% observed a single time. The sequence was obtained from a young man who received the YFV17D yellow fever vaccine. The chain has TRBV12-3 or TRBV12-4 and TRBJ2-5; D is unresolved. The sample here was CD4+ T cells sorted from PBMCs, taken on the day of the yellow fever booster vaccination. The CDR3 DNA sequence: TGTGCCAGCAGTTTAGGGGTTCAGACCCAGTACTTC. Translated, it gives CASSLGVQTQYF.